This T cell receptor beta chain was retrieved from a study of Ad26.COV2.S vaccination and SARS-CoV-2 variants. Sample treatment: approximately 18 received Ad26.COV2.S at low or high dose, single or two shots; about 5 received placebo; per-sample allocation not given. Samples came from day 63 after the first vaccine or placebo injection. The sample came from a Boston adult aged 18-55 years. Participants' vaccine, an Ad26 vector, delivered Wuhan-strain SARS-CoV-2 spike. Some clones are missing from TCRdb's copy, which holds only in-frame ones; the method was immunoSEQ multiplex PCR. The sample yields around 320,000 clones, more than 70% seen once. Germline CDR1 is MGHRA and CDR2 is YSYEKL. Trimming took 2 bases from V and 7 from J, leaving 14 bases between them. This CDR3 has 15 residues.

The rearrangement joins TRBV4-1 to TRBJ1-4, with a possible D match to TRBD1 (6 bases). The receptor was derived from a person aged 18-65 years who received the Ad26.COV2.S COVID-19 vaccine or a placebo. Sequences were derived from peripheral blood, sampled in a trial of Ad26.COV2.S vaccine versus placebo. CDR3 in DNA: TGCGCCAGCAGCCAACAGGGAGGGGGTGCTGAAAAACTGTTTTTT. Encoded protein: CASSQQGGGAEKLFF.